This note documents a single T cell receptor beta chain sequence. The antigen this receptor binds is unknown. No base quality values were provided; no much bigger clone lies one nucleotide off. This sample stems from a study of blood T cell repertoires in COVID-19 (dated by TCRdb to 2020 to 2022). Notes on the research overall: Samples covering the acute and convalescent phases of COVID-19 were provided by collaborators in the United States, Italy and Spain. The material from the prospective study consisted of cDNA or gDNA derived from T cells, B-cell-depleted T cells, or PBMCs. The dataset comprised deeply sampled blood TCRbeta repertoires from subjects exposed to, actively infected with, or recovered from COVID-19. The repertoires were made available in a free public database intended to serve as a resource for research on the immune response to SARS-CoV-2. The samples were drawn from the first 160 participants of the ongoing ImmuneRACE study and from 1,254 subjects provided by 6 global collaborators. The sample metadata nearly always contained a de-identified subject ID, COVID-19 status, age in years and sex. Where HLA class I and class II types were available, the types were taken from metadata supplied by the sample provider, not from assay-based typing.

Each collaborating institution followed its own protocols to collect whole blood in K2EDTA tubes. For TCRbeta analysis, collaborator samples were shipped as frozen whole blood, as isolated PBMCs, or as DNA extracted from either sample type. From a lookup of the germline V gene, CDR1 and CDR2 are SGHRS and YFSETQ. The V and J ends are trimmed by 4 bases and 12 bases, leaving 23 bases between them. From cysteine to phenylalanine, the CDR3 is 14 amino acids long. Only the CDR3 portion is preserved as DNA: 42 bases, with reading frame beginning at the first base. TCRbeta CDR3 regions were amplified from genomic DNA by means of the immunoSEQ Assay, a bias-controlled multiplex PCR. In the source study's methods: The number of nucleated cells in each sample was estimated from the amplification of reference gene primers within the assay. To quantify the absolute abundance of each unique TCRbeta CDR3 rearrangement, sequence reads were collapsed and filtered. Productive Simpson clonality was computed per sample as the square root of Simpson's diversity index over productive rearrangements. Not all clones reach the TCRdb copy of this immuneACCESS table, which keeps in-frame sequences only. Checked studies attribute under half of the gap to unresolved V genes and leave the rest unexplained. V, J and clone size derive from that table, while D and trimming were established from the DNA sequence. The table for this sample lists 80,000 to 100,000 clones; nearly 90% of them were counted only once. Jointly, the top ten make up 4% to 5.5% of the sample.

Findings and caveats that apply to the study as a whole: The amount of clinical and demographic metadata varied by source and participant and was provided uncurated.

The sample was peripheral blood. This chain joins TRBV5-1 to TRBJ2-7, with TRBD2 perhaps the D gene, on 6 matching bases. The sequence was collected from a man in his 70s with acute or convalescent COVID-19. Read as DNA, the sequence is TGCGCCAGCAGCCCGCGGGGACGGGCCTTAAGTTGGTACTTC. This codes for CASSPRGRALSWYF.